This T cell receptor (beta chain) was obtained from a study of cytomegalovirus exposure and HLA in healthy donors. Study at large: Of more than 350 genotyped donors, roughly 80% clustered with self-reported Caucasian donors.

The table lists this clone with a count of one. What it binds is not known. The study's findings and limits: Sequencing depth roughly uniform across donors was assumed in presence/absence analyses.

The study ran its PCR with 60 Vbeta and 13 Jbeta primers. Profiling relied on immunoSEQ multiplex PCR, and the TCRdb table lists in-frame clones only, not all of them. In the table there are 110,000 or so clones, roughly 69% of which are singletons. The CDR3 has 16 amino acids. V lost 5 bases, J lost 4 bases, and 3 bases stayed unmatched. Germline CDR1 LNHNV, CDR2 YYDKDF (reference sequence). The source of this sequence is a woman aged 70-85 years in good health and CMV-seropositive. The sequencing input was PBMCs. This sequence joins TRBV15 and TRBJ2-1; 15 bases agree with TRBD2. The CDR3 DNA sequence: TGTGCCACCAGCGGGGGGACTAGCGGGGGGTACAATGAGCAGTTCTTC. Its protein is CATSGGTSGGYNEQFF.